The following is a T cell receptor (beta chain) sequence with its context. The data stem from a study of cytotoxic CD8 clonotypes in ibrutinib-treated CLL. CDR1 MNHEY and CDR2 SVGAGI come from the germline V gene. V shed 0 bases and J shed 5 bases, with 11 bases lying between them. This CDR3 has 14 residues. The table came from immunoSEQ multiplex PCR; TCRdb's copy has only in-frame clones and leaves some out. The table shows 150,000 or so clones, with around 82% occurring only once. This sequence was found in a human donor with chronic lymphocytic leukemia. The chain employs TRBV6-5 and TRBJ2-7; TRBD1 might be the D (6 bases). The sequencing here drew on PBMCs, taken after 36 months of ibrutinib treatment. The CDR3 loop is CASSYSGHSNEQYF. DNA for the CDR3: TGTGCCAGCAGTTACTCGGGACATTCGAACGAGCAGTACTTC.